This entry lists 10 T cell receptor beta chains sequenced from one sample in a study of blood T cells in healthy people across ages (dated by TCRdb to the mid-2010s). Libraries were built with 5' RACE. The sequencer was an Illumina HiSeq 2500. The second PCR ran for roughly 7 to 12 cycles and used a J-beta primer mix along with a sample-barcoded 5' primer. TCRdb trimmed public reads at Q25 via fastp, called clones via MiXCR and kept in-frame beta chains. Each record represents a unique CDR3 protein, reported with the most common genes and DNA among its rows. The sample table shows fewer than 1,200,000 distinct CDR3 sequences, and 25% are seen once. Of the sample, 0.65% to 0.95% is held by the ten largest clones. These records were also assigned to another study, of T cells of mothers and their children.

The sequenced sample was blood. These receptor sequences come from a girl aged 2 to 9 in good health.

This clonotype has more than one count but fewer than ten. The gene calls are TRBV5-5 and TRBJ2-5; D ambiguous. The CDR3 is made up of 13 amino acids. V lost 4 bases to trimming and J lost 5 bases, with 12 bases between them. Germline assignment: CDR1 SGHKS and CDR2 YYEKEE (reference sequence). The CDR3, as DNA: TGTGCCAGCAGCCTTCGGATAAGGGAGACCCAGTACTTC. Translated, it gives CASSLRIRETQYF.

CDR3 loop: CSATLGSSYNEQFF. The CDR3, as DNA: TGCAGTGCTACTCTGGGGAGCTCCTACAATGAGCAGTTCTTC. The V and J genes are TRBV20-1 and TRBJ2-1, with TRBD2 as a possible D gene (5 bases). The CDR3 contains 14 residues. CDR1 is DFQATT and CDR2 is SNEGSKA in the germline V gene (reference sequence). Trimming stripped 4 bases from V and 0 bases from J, with 10 bases between.

This clonotype has just a few counts. This chain connects TRBV3-1 to TRBJ2-5, with D perhaps TRBD1 or TRBD2 (6 bases each). Germline CDR1 is LGHDT and CDR2 is YNNKEL (reference sequence). V was trimmed by 8 bases and J by 1 base, leaving 17 bases between them. CDR3 length: 15 residues. The CDR3 DNA sequence: TGTGCCAGCTCGGCCAGAGGGGGGCCCCAAGAGACCCAGTACTTC. Amino acids: CASSARGGPQETQYF.

This clonotype was counted a few times. V is TRBV12-3 or TRBV12-4 and J is TRBJ2-1; unclear D gene. The DNA end is a closer match to TRBJ2-7, so the J assignment may be wrong. The CDR3 runs 13 residues. This chain's CDR3 is CASSPRYSYEQYF. The DNA of the CDR3 is TGTGCCAGCAGTCCAAGGTACTCCTACGAGCAGTACTTC.

This chain uses TRBV3-1 with TRBJ2-3; D unresolved. The germline V and J ends were trimmed by 3 bases and 2 bases, with 9 bases remaining between them. The CDR3 is made up of 14 amino acids. Germline V gives CDR1 LGHDT, CDR2 YNNKEL (reference sequence). CDR3 nucleotide sequence: TGTGCCAGCAGCCACGAGCTCCCCACAGATACGCAGTATTTT. Residues: CASSHELPTDTQYF.

This clonotype was observed a handful of times. V and J are TRBV5-1 and TRBJ2-7; no reliable D call. The CDR3 length is 14 residues. Per the germline V gene, CDR1 is SGHRS and CDR2 is YFSETQ. V was trimmed by 6 bases and J by 6 bases, leaving 19 bases between them. The CDR3: CASNPMSLNGEQYF. Written as DNA, the CDR3 is TGCGCCAGCAACCCCATGTCCCTAAACGGCGAGCAGTACTTC.

In this sample, this clonotype turned up a few times. DNA for the CDR3: TGTGCCAGCATGGCCCGTACCGTAATTCAGCAGTTCTTC. This sequence encodes CASMARTVIQQFF. The chain links TRBV2 to TRBJ2-1; no firm D call. Trimming removed 7 bases at V and 11 bases at J, with 18 bases between. This CDR3 is 13 amino acids long. Germline CDR1 reads SNHLY; CDR2 reads FYNNEI.

Only a few counts were recorded for this clonotype. The chain combines TRBV4-2 with TRBJ2-7; no definite D call. The CDR3 has 15 residues. Between the trimmed V and J ends, which lost 6 bases and 1 base, there was a span of 16 bases. CDR1 and CDR2 from the germline V gene are LGHNA and YNFKEQ. The CDR3 DNA follows: TGTGCCAGCAGGCTTAACGCACTGGGGTCCTACGAGCAGTACTTC. Amino acids: CASRLNALGSYEQYF.

J is TRBJ1-6 and V is TRBV11-2; possibly TRBD1 for D (5 bases). This CDR3 comprises 16 residues. V was pared by 0 bases and J by 7 bases, with 13 bases between. Germline CDR1 is SGHAT and CDR2 is FQNNGV. The DNA of the CDR3 is TGTGCCAGCAGCTTAGAGGGGGTACACCAGAATTCACCCCTCCACTTT. It encodes CASSLEGVHQNSPLHF.

This clonotype was observed a handful of times. The V gene is TRBV7-2, the J gene TRBJ2-7, with TRBD2 identical over 8 bases. The ends lost 3 bases at V and 4 bases at J; junction bases unmatched: 11. The CDR3 sequence is 16 residues long. Germline assignment: CDR1 SGHTA and CDR2 FQGNSA. The CDR3 region is CASSLTFGGASYEQYF. The CDR3 coding sequence is TGTGCCAGCAGCTTGACCTTCGGGGGGGCTAGTTACGAGCAGTACTTC.